The 20 T cell receptor beta chains given below trace back to one sample, sequenced in a study of T-cell memory formation after mild COVID-19. TCRdb independently ran MiXCR on the 5' RACE reads; one entry per CDR3 protein. Of hundreds of thousands of distinct CDR3 sequences listed, 20% to 25% are singletons. Input material: PBMCs or a T cell subset sorted from them (not recorded which). The origin of the receptors is an adult woman who had mild COVID-19 (a few samples of this study predate the infection). Cell type and time point are not known.

This clonotype has more than one count but fewer than ten. The chain recombines TRBV24-1 with TRBJ2-2; TRBD2 agrees at 8 bases. This CDR3 is built from 16 residues. Germline lookup yields CDR1 KGHDR and CDR2 SFDVKD. V lost 4 bases and J lost 6; bases outside the gene matches: 9. CDR3 DNA: TGTGCCACCAGTGACTCTGGACTAGCCGGGTCCGGGGAGCTGTTTTTT. As protein: CATSDSGLAGSGELFF.

This clonotype was seen only a few times. V and J are TRBV15 and TRBJ1-2; 7 nucleotides match TRBD1. V lost 1 base and J lost 4; bases outside the gene matches: 6. The CDR3 is made up of 15 amino acids. Germline values: CDR1 LNHNV, CDR2 YYDKDF (reference sequence). The CDR3 region is CATSRVLQGRYGYTF. The CDR3 nucleotides read TGTGCCACCAGCAGAGTATTACAGGGGCGCTATGGCTACACCTTC.

The table lists this clonotype with many counts. The chain combines TRBV7-2 with TRBJ1-1, with unresolved D. Trimming cost V 2 bases and J 1 base, with 5 bases left between them. Looked up from germline, CDR1 is SGHTA and CDR2 is FQGNSA. The CDR3 sequence is 13 residues long. Here the CDR3 reads CASSLYTNTEAFF. In DNA form, the CDR3 reads TGTGCCAGCAGCTTATACACGAACACTGAAGCTTTCTTT.

CDR3 nucleotide sequence: TGTGCCAGCAGTCTGAGGGGGCTTTCCCAGCATTTT. Protein product: CASSLRGLSQHF. V usage is TRBV6-2 or TRBV6-3 and J usage is TRBJ1-5; 7 bases agree with TRBD1. Germline V gene sequence: CDR1 MNHEY, CDR2 SVGEGT. J lost 11 bases, V lost 5 bases, and 6 bases had no gene match. This CDR3 has 12 amino acids.

The sample holds a few counts of this clonotype. This rearrangement joins TRBV24-1 to TRBJ1-1, with D maybe TRBD1 (6 bases). Germline V lookup: CDR1 KGHDR, CDR2 SFDVKD. The germline V and J ends were trimmed by 3 bases and 6 bases, with 13 bases remaining between them. This CDR3 is built from 14 residues. CDR3 loop: CATSDTGSGPEAFF. Written as DNA, the CDR3 is TGTGCCACCAGTGATACAGGGAGTGGTCCTGAAGCTTTCTTT.

This clonotype was counted between two and nine times. The genes are TRBV6-6 and TRBJ2-7; 7 nucleotides agree with TRBD1. Germline loops: CDR1 MNHNY, CDR2 SVGAGI (reference sequence). V was pared by 7 bases and J by 2 bases, with 5 bases of the junction left unmatched. This CDR3 comprises 13 residues. The CDR3 reads CASTSQGTYEQYF. CDR3 in DNA: TGTGCCAGCACCTCACAGGGGACCTACGAGCAGTACTTC.

The table lists this clonotype with a few counts. This rearrangement joins TRBV7-8 to TRBJ2-3, with a weak D call TRBD2 (5 bases). This CDR3 is 12 amino acids long. From germline, CDR1 is SGHVS and CDR2 FQNEAQ. Trimming stripped 7 bases from V and 1 base from J, with 6 bases between. The CDR3 spells CASMRGTDTQYF. In nucleotides, the CDR3 is TGTGCCAGCATGAGGGGCACAGATACGCAGTATTTT.

This clonotype has more than one count but fewer than ten. V is TRBV7-9 and J is TRBJ1-1; D unresolved. The length of the CDR3 is 12 residues. Trimming stripped 5 bases from V and 8 bases from J, with 12 bases between. Germline V gives CDR1 SEHNR, CDR2 FQNEAQ (reference sequence). Written as DNA, the CDR3 is TGTGCCAGCAGCCAAAAGGGCAGGGAAGCTTTCTTT. Its translation is CASSQKGREAFF.

The genes are TRBV6-9 and TRBJ2-2; 9 bases map to TRBD1. V lost 6 bases and J lost 1; bases outside the gene matches: 6. The germline CDR1 and CDR2 sequences are MNHGY and SVAAGI. This CDR3 comprises 16 residues. CDR3 bases: TGTGCCAGCAGGGAACCGGGACAGGGGAACACCGGGGAGCTGTTTTTT. Translation gives CASREPGQGNTGELFF.

This sequence joins TRBV20-1 and TRBJ2-1, with a tentative D call TRBD2 (6 bases). Germline assignment: CDR1 DFQATT and CDR2 SNEGSKA (reference sequence). The V gene lost 4 bases and the J gene lost 0 bases, with 19 bases spanning the gap. The CDR3 totals 17 residues. The DNA for the CDR3 is TGCAGTGCTAAGTACGGGGGAGTGGTTAGCTCCTACAATGAGCAGTTCTTC. It yields the protein CSAKYGGVVSSYNEQFF.

In this sample, this clonotype turned up a few times. This chain joins TRBV30 and TRBJ1-2, with 9 bases fitting TRBD1. V lost 0 bases, J lost 2 bases, and 10 bases stayed unmatched. The CDR3 runs 17 residues. Germline CDR1 and CDR2: GTSNPN and SVGIG (reference sequence). The CDR3 region is CAWSVLPGQGMNYGYTF. The CDR3 bases are TGTGCCTGGAGTGTACTCCCCGGACAGGGGATGAACTATGGCTACACCTTC.

This clonotype was seen a few times. CDR3 DNA sequence: TGTGCCAGCAGCACTAACGGGAGGGCCTATATAAGGGAGCTGTTTTTT. It encodes CASSTNGRAYIRELFF. The chain recombines TRBV7-2 with TRBJ2-2, with 8 positions matching TRBD2. Trimming at V came to 5 bases and at J to 9 bases, leaving 14 bases not matched to a gene. The germline V gene has CDR1 SGHTA and CDR2 FQGNSA. CDR3 size: 16 residues.

This clonotype has only a few counts. This chain uses TRBV20-1 with TRBJ1-2; D is possibly TRBD1 (5 bases). V gave up 0 bases and J gave up 3 bases, with 14 bases separating them. CDR1 is DFQATT, CDR2 SNEGSKA, per germline (reference sequence). The CDR3 length is 15 residues. Here the CDR3 reads CSARDPAGRDYGYTF. As DNA, the CDR3 is TGCAGTGCTAGAGATCCGGCAGGGAGGGACTATGGCTACACCTTC.

This clonotype was observed a few times. The chain couples TRBV6-6 to TRBJ1-2; TRBD1 agrees at 8 bases. The CDR3 is 13 amino acids. Germline V gene data show CDR1 as MNHNY and CDR2 as SVGAGI (reference sequence). V shed 5 bases, J shed 7 bases, and the junction held 6 bases outside the gene matches. CDR3 sequence: CASSPRGLSGYTF. As DNA, the CDR3 is TGTGCCAGCAGTCCCAGGGGGCTGAGTGGCTACACCTTC.

This clonotype has a handful of counts. One end of the junction does not line up with germline, which may come from a read error. The genes are TRBV9 and TRBJ2-1, with TRBD2 as a possible D gene (5 bases). Germline loops: CDR1 SGDLS, CDR2 YYNGEE. The CDR3 sequence is 15 residues long. The DNA for the CDR3 is TGTGCCAGCAGCAGAGAAGGGAGCCCCTACGATGAGCAGTTCTTC. The encoded protein is CASSREGSPYDEQFF.

The gene calls are TRBV9 and TRBJ2-1; the D gene is possibly TRBD2 (6 bases). CDR3 length: 16 amino acids. V was cut by 4 bases and J by 0 bases, with 14 bases left in between. The germline V gene encodes CDR1 SGDLS and CDR2 YYNGEE. Written as DNA, the CDR3 is TGTGCCAGCAGCCCCAGCCGGGGGAACTCCTACAATGAGCAGTTCTTC. Encoded protein: CASSPSRGNSYNEQFF.

This clonotype turned up a few times. V usage is TRBV3-1 and J usage is TRBJ1-1, with 8 bases that match TRBD1. Germline V lookup: CDR1 LGHDT, CDR2 YNNKEL (reference sequence). The CDR3 runs 14 residues. Trimming cost V 5 bases and J 5 bases; bases outside gene matches: 7. Here the CDR3 reads CASSYTGGRTEAFF. The CDR3 DNA reads TGTGCCAGCAGCTACACAGGGGGACGGACTGAAGCTTTCTTT.

This clonotype was picked up a small number of times. This rearrangement joins TRBV18 to TRBJ2-7; 9 positions agree with TRBD1. From germline, CDR1 is KGHSH and CDR2 LQKENI. J was trimmed by 5 bases and V by 1 base; bases with no gene match: 6. The CDR3 extends over 15 amino acids. The CDR3 is CASSPRTGGLNEQYF. For the CDR3, the DNA is TGTGCCAGCTCACCACGCACAGGGGGCCTAAACGAGCAGTACTTC. The entire variable domain, with the rest obtained from reference TRBV18 and TRBJ2-7, is as follows: NAGVMQNPRHLVRRRGQEARLRCSPMKGHSHVYWYRQLPEEGLKFMVYLQKENIIDESGMPKERFSAEFPKEGPSILRIQQVVRGDSAAYFCASSPRTGGLNEQYFGPGTRLTVT.

This clonotype was counted between two and nine times. The rearrangement uses TRBV12-3 or TRBV12-4 and TRBJ2-1; perhaps TRBD1 as D (6 bases). The V end lost 8 bases, the J end lost 6 bases, and 8 bases lay between the germline ends. This CDR3 region has 11 residues. This chain's CDR3 is CASQQGNEQFF. The CDR3 coding sequence is TGTGCCAGCCAACAGGGCAATGAGCAGTTCTTC.

V usage is TRBV29-1 and J usage is TRBJ1-2, with D possibly being TRBD1 (6 bases). This CDR3 contains 12 residues. V was pared by 8 bases and J by 4 bases, with 14 bases between. The germline V gene has CDR1 SQVTM and CDR2 ANQGSEA. CDR3 protein: CSHWDIAYGYTF. CDR3 bases: TGCAGCCACTGGGACATTGCCTATGGCTACACCTTC.